Included here is one TCR beta chain sequence, with context. Its antigen is currently unknown. Here immunoSEQ multiplex PCR was the method, and the copy in TCRdb shows in-frame clones only, minus some. The table shows 400,000 to 450,000 clones, with about 90% occurring only once. The treatment denotes: over 15 received Ad26.COV2.S at low or high dose, single or two shots; five or six received placebo; per-sample allocation not given. Day 63 following the first vaccine or placebo injection was when the samples were taken. An Ad26 vector that expressed Wuhan-strain SARS-CoV-2 spike constituted the vaccine. The data derive from a study of Ad26.COV2.S vaccination and SARS-CoV-2 variants. Overall study context: Recipients of Ad26.COV2.S got it intramuscularly, once or twice 56 days apart.

Study findings and constraints: Those who received the vaccine showed greater spike-specific TCR breadth than those given placebo. Using TCR breadth and depth analyses may have led to underestimated total T cell responses.

The sequence came from a person aged 18-65 years who received the Ad26.COV2.S COVID-19 vaccine or a placebo. Specimen: peripheral blood, collected in a trial of Ad26.COV2.S vaccine versus placebo.

In DNA, the CDR3 is TGTGCCAGTGCAAACGGGGACAGGGTGGTCGACGAGCAGTACTTC. Translated: CASANGDRVVDEQYF. V and J are TRBV19 and TRBJ2-7, with 9 positions matching TRBD1. This CDR3 has 15 residues. The trim removed 8 bases at V and 5 bases at J, leaving 13 bases unmatched. CDR1 is LNHDA and CDR2 is SQIVND in the germline V gene (reference sequence).